This T cell receptor beta chain derives from a study of monozygotic twins with inflammatory bowel disease. TCRdb reprocessed the 5' RACE reads and keeps a single row for each CDR3 protein, giving no DNA. Its clone listing holds around 370,000 distinct CDR3 sequences. Broader study findings: Diversity of TCRbeta measured by inverse Simpson was lower in IBD patients than in healthy co-twins. Findings did not support one strong IBD-associated signal or clonotype.

As to this clonotype: As yet, its antigen is unknown.

Germline V gene lookup returns CDR1 SGHNT and CDR2 YENEEA. The CDR3 is 15 amino acids. This receptor was identified in a human donor with ulcerative colitis or Crohn's disease, or a healthy co-twin of an affected twin (not recorded which). The chain has TRBV11-3 and TRBJ2-3; the D gene TCRdb calls, TRBD2, cannot be checked with no DNA. The material sequenced was blood. CDR3: CASSLGGGAGDTQYF.